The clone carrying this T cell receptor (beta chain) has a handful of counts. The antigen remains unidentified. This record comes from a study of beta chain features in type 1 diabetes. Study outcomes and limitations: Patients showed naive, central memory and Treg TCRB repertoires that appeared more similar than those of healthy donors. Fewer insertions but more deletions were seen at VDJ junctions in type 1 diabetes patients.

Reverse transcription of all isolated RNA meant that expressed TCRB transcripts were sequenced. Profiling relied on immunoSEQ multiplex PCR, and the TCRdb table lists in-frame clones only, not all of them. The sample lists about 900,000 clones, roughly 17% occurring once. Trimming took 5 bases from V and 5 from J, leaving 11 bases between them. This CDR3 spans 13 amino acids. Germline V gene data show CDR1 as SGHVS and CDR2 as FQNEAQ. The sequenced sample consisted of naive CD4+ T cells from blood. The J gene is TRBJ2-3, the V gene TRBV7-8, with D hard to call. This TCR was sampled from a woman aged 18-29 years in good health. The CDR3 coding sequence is TGTGCCAGCAGCCTGGGCGTCCTAGATACGCAGTATTTT. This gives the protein CASSLGVLDTQYF.